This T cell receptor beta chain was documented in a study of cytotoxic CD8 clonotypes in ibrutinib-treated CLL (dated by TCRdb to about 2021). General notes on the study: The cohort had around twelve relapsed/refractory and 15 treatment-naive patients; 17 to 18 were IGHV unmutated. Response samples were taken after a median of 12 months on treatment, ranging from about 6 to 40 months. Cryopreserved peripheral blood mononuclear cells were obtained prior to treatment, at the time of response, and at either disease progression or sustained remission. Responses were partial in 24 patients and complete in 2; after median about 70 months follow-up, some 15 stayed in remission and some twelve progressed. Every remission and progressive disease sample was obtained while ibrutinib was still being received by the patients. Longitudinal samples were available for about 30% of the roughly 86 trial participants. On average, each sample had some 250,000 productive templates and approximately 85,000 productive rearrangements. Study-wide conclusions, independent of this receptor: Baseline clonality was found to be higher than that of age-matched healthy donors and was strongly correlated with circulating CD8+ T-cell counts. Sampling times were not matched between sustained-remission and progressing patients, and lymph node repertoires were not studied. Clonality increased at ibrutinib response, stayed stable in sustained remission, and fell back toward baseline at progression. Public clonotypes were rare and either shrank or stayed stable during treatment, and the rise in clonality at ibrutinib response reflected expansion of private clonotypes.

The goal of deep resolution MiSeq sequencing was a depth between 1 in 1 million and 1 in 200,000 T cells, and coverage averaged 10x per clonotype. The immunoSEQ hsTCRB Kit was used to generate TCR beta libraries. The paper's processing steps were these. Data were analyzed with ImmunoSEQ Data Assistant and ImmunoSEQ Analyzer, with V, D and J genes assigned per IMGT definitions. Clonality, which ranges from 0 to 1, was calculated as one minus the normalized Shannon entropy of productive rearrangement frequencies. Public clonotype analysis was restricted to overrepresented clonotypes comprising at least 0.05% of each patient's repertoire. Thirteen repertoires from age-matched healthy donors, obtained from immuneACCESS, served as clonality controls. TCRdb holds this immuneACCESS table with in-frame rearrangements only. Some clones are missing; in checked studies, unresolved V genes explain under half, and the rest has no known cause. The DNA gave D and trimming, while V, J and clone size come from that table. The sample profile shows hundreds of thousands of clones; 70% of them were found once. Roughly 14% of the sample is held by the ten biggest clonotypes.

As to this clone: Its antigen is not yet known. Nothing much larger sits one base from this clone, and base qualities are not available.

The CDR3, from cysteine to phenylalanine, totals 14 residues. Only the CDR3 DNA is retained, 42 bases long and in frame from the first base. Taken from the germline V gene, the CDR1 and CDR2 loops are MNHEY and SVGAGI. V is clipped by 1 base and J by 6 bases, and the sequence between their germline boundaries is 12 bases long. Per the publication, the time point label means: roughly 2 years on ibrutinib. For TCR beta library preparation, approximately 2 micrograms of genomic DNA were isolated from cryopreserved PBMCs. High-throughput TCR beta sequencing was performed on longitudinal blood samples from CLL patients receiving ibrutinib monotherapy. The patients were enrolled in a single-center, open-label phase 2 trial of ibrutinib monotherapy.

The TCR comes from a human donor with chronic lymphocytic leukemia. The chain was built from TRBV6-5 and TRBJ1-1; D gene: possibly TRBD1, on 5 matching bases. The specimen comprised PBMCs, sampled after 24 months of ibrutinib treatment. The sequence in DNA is TGTGCCAGCAGTTACTACCGGGGACGCTCTGAAGCTTTCTTT. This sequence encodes CASSYYRGRSEAFF.